This TCR beta chain is from a study of shared clonotypes between healthy human individuals (dated by TCRdb to the early 2020s). Background on the whole study: A few men and a couple of women, aged 18 to 49 years, made up the cohort. To estimate repertoire size and how much clonotype sharing occurs between individuals, the study deeply sequenced the blood TCR repertoires of roughly 5 healthy adults. To increase sequencing depth and limit assay-specific biases, different laboratories used diverse techniques to prepare libraries and sequence TCR repertoires. Each donor's leukapheresis produced roughly between roughly 0.85 and 10 billion PBMCs. Paper-wide results and their limitations: Pairwise subsampling indicated that sequencing depth was expected to affect the degree of clonotype sharing among donors. Sampling was restricted to blood, and TCR repertoires in tissue are likely to differ from TCR repertoires in blood. Because the study included only a small number of donors, the genetic and exposure-history diversity represented was limited.

Donors were healthy HIV-negative adults with no recently reported acute infections or vaccinations. Only Caucasian adults living in Nashville, Tennessee, USA were represented among the donors. For unsorted samples, 75 million to 100 million PBMCs were counted and genomic DNA was extracted with the QIAamp DNA Blood Mini kit. Blood was collected by leukapheresis, and PBMCs were isolated by Ficoll-Histopaque density gradient centrifugation and then cryopreserved in liquid nitrogen vapor phase. Using the deep immunoSEQ assay, TCR CDR3 regions were amplified from genomic DNA by multiplex PCR. Genomic DNA extracted from each cell subset was distributed evenly over all wells of several immunoSEQ 96-well plates, and each plate served as one replicate. Each replicate PCR for unsorted PBMC received 250 to 300 ng genomic DNA, equal to about 30,000 T cell genomes. Ten immunoSEQ deep assay plates were used to sequence unsorted PBMC genomic DNA. The purified libraries were quantified using a Qubit 3.0 fluorometer, sized with a Bioanalyzer 2100, and then quantified again using the KAPA Library Quantification kit. Every immunoSEQ 96-well plate was sequenced on a dedicated single-read 150-cycle Illumina NextSeq 550 flow cell. The authors processed their data as follows. The immunoSEQ output contained only junctional sequences without quality scores, so filtering could not match that applied to full-length reads. Sequences were annotated with PyIR, a Python wrapper for IgBLAST v1.9, and V/J genes and CDR3 were assigned using IMGT germline references. Reads were filtered out if the reads had weak V/J assignments (E-value above 1e-6), no CDR3, stop codons, out-of-frame junctions, or ambiguous translated residues. A V3J clonotype was defined by an identical inferred V gene, J gene, and CDR3 amino acid sequence. To compute the percentage overlap between repertoires, the number of shared unique clonotypes was divided by the size of the smaller repertoire. RTK rarefaction, the Chao1 estimator, and Recon v2.1 estimates of unobserved clonotypes were used to assess repertoire richness. TCRdb re-hosts the immuneACCESS table, in-frame sequences only. Its copies lack some clones; in the studies checked, an unresolved V gene accounts for under half of them, and the cause for the rest is not known. Clone size and the V and J calls come from that table; the DNA yielded D and trimming. This sample is represented by about 470,000 clones; roughly 77% of them were singletons. Around 14% of the sample is taken by the ten largest.

Regarding this clone: Its antigen has not been determined. Within one base of it there is no much larger clone, and no base qualities were kept.

There are 15 amino acids in the CDR3, from cysteine to phenylalanine inclusive. The retained sequence is limited to the CDR3, 45 bases, with the frame set at the first base. The germline V gene (reference sequence) gives CDR1 as MNHEY and CDR2 as SMNVEV. V trim: 5 bases; J trim: 0 bases; unmatched bases: 6. The receptor was derived from a woman between 40 and 50 years old in good health. Some clones in this sample may be carry-over from other donors' samples. The specimen was PBMCs. Recombination joined TRBV27 with TRBJ2-7, with 8 bases aligning to TRBD2. The sequenced DNA is TGTGCCAGCAGTGACGTCACTAGCGGCTCCTACGAGCAGTACTTC. It is translated as CASSDVTSGSYEQYF.